The sequence of this TCR beta chain was determined in a study of blood T cell repertoires in COVID-19. Seattle cases were enrolled at active infection and followed longitudinally. Trimming pared 6 bases from V and 8 bases from J, leaving 8 bases between. CDR3 size: 11 residues. Germline assignment: CDR1 LGHNT and CDR2 FRNRAP. Only in-frame clones appear in the TCRdb table, and some are missing; sequencing was by immunoSEQ multiplex PCR. The sample shows a few hundred thousand clones, roughly 86% of them seen only once. The sample consisted of peripheral blood. The receptor was isolated from a woman aged 25 to 39 with COVID-19, enrolled during active disease. V usage is TRBV12-5 and J usage is TRBJ2-1; D is unclear. As DNA, the CDR3 is TGTGCTAGTGGCCTCGGAGATGAGCAGTTCTTC. Its translation is CASGLGDEQFF.